The clone carrying this T cell receptor beta chain was observed at least ten times. The V gene lost 0 bases and the J gene lost 2 bases, with 8 bases spanning the gap. This CDR3 comprises 14 residues. The data originate from a study of T cells in Graves' hyperthyroidism and ophthalmopathy. TCR beta CDR3 sequences were amplified from RNA transcripts. RT-PCR in the first round (using the HTBI primer set) targeted the TCR CDR3. TCRdb passed the multiplex PCR reads through MiXCR, listing each CDR3 protein once. The data contain roughly 660,000 distinct CDR3 sequences, around 15% of them seen just once; the ten biggest clones take up around 15%.

The source material was blood. The TCR originated in a man aged 45-65 years with Graves' hyperthyroidism. The J gene is TRBJ2-7, the V gene TRBV12-3 or TRBV12-4; weak D call: TRBD2 (5 bases). Here the CDR3 DNA reads TGTGCCAGCAGTTTAGCGGACGGGACCTACGAGCAGTACTTC. Its protein product is CASSLADGTYEQYF.